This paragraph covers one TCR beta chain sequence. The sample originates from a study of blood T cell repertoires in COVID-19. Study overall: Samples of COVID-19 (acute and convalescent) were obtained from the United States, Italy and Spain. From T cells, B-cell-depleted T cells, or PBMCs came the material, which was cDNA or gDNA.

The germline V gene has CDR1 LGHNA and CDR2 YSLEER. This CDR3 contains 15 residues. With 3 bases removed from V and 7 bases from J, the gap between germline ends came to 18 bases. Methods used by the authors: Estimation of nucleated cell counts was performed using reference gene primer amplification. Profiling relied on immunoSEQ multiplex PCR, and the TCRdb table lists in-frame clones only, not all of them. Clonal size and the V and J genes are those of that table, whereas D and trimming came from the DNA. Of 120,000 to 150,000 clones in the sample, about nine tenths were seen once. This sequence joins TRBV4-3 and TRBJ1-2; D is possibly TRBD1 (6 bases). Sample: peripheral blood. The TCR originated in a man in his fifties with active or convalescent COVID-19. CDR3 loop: CASSQAWGGASGYTF. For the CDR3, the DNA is TGCGCCAGCAGCCAGGCATGGGGGGGCGCAAGTGGCTACACCTTC.